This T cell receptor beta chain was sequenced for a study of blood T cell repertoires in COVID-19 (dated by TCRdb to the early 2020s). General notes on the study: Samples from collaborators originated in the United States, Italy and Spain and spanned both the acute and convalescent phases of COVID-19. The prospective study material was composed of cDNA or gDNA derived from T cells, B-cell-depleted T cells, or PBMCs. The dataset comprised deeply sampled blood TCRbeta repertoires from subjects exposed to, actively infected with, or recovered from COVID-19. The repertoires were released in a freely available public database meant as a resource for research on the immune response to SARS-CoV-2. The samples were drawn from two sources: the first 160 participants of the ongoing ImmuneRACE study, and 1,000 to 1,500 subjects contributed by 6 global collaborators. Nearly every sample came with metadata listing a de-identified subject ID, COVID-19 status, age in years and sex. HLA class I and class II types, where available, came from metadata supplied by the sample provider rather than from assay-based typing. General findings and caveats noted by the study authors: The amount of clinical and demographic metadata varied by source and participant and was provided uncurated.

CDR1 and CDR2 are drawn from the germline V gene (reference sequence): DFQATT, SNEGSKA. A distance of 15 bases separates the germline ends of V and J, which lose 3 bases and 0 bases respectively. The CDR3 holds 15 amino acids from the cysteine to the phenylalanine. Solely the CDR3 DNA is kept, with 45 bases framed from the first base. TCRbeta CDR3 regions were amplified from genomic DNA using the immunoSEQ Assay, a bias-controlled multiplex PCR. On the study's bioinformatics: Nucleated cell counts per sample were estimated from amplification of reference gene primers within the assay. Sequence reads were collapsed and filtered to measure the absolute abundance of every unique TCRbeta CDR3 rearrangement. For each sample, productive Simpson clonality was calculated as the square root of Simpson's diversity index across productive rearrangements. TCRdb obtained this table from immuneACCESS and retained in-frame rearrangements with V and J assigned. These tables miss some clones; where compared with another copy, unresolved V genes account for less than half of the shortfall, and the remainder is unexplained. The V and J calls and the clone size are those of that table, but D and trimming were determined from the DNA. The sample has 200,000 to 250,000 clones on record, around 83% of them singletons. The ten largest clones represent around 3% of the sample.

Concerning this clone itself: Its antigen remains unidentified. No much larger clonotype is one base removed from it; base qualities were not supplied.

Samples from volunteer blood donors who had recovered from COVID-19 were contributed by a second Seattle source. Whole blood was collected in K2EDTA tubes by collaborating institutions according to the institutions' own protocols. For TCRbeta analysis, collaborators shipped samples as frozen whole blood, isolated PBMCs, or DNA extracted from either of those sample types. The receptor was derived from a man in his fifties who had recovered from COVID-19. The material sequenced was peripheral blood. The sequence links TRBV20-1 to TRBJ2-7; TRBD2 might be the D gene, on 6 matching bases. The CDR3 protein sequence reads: CSASSGLLSSYEQYF. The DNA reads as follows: TGCAGTGCTAGTTCGGGACTTTTAAGCTCCTACGAGCAGTACTTC.